This TCR beta chain was documented in a study of follicular helper T cells after annual influenza vaccination. The study's findings and limits: ICOS+CD38+ cTfh clonality tracked population frequency, and its change tracked circulating plasmablast change.

Libraries were prepared by immunoSEQ multiplex PCR; TCRdb keeps only in-frame clonotypes and omits some of them. The sample includes about 6,600 clones, 80% seen only once; the top ten take about 0.54%. Germline V gene data show CDR1 as SGHNT and CDR2 as YYREEE (reference sequence). V lost 1 base and J lost 4, with 11 bases in between. This CDR3 region has 14 residues. Time point noted: 2015-2016 season, 7 days after influenza vaccination. In regard to this clone: The antigen remains undetermined. The identical CDR3 is also encoded by other nucleotide sequences in the sample.

The chain is built from TRBV5-4 and TRBJ1-2; D unclear. Sequenced here: CXCR5- memory CD4+ T cells sorted from blood, sampled 7 days after influenza vaccination. The source is an adult who received the influenza vaccine. The CDR3 region is CASSLRVSAYGYTF. Here the CDR3 DNA reads TGTGCCAGCAGCTTGCGAGTCAGCGCCTATGGCTACACCTTC.